These 17 T cell receptor beta chains were all obtained from the same sample, sequenced in a study of control samples from healthy donors and cancer patients. Sequencing was performed with immunoSEQ multiplex PCR; in TCRdb, only in-frame clones are kept and a portion is missing. The table includes over 10,000 clones, approximately 77% detected once. Sequenced input: formalin-fixed, paraffin-embedded tissue. The source is a male donor with melanoma.

The chain couples TRBV5-6 to TRBJ1-2; D remains unclear. CDR3 length equals 13 residues. Germline V CDR1 and CDR2: SGHDT, YYEEEE. Between the trimmed V and J ends, which lost 1 base and 3 bases, there was a span of 7 bases. The CDR3 loop reads CASSLRQHYGYTF. The CDR3 coding sequence is TGTGCCAGCAGCTTGAGGCAGCACTATGGCTACACCTTC.

V usage is TRBV6-1 and J usage is TRBJ2-5, with 8 bases matching TRBD2. V was clipped by 3 bases and J by 5 bases; unmatched bases: 11. From germline, CDR1 is MNHNS and CDR2 SASEGT. The CDR3 runs to 16 residues. In DNA form, the CDR3 reads TGTGCCAGCAGTGAGGGGCCGGGAGGGGGAAAGGAGACCCAGTACTTC. Protein: CASSEGPGGGKETQYF.

Details on this clone: The junction shows a germline mismatch at one end, possibly a read error. The chain recombines TRBV11-2 with TRBJ2-7, with 7 nucleotides matching TRBD2. The CDR3 contains 13 residues. Germline V lookup: CDR1 SGHAT, CDR2 FQNNGV. CDR3 bases: TGTGCCAACAGCTTAGGGGCTAGCGGCGAGCAGTACTTC. This translates into CANSLGASGEQYF.

This chain joins TRBV3-1 (or the pseudogene TRBV3-2) and TRBJ1-1, with a tentative D call TRBD1 (6 bases). The CDR3 length is 14 residues. Germline V gives CDR1 LGHDT, CDR2 YNNKEL (reference sequence). Trimming pared 4 bases from V and 9 bases from J, leaving 18 bases between. The CDR3 here is CASSPLLEGEKAFF. The CDR3 DNA is TGTGCCAGCAGCCCTCTGTTGGAGGGGGAAAAAGCTTTCTTT.

The CDR3 region is CASSQIIRTDTQYF. CDR3 DNA sequence: TGTGCCAGCAGCCAGATTATTCGCACAGATACGCAGTATTTT. The V gene is TRBV3-1 (or the pseudogene TRBV3-2), the J gene TRBJ2-3; D unclear. V was trimmed by 3 bases and J by 1 base, leaving 8 bases between them. Germline V CDR1 and CDR2: LGHDT, YNNKEL (reference sequence). The CDR3 spans 14 residues.

The chain joins TRBV7-6 to TRBJ2-7, with D possibly matching TRBD2 (5 bases). Per germline, CDR1 SGHVS and CDR2 FNYEAQ. This CDR3 is 13 amino acids long. Deletions cut 1 base from V and 9 bases from J, with 13 bases between. In DNA, the CDR3 is TGTGCCAGCAGCTTAGAAGAGGGAATTTGGCAGTACTTC. Its translation: CASSLEEGIWQYF.

The chain uses TRBV6-2 or TRBV6-3 and TRBJ1-4; D not certain. The CDR3 totals 13 residues. V dropped 2 bases and J dropped 6 bases, with 7 bases sitting between them. Germline-derived CDR1 and CDR2 are MNHEY and SVGEGT. CDR3 amino acids: CASSYGGDEKLFF. The DNA for the CDR3 is TGTGCCAGCAGTTACGGCGGGGATGAAAAACTGTTTTTT.

J is TRBJ2-2 and V is TRBV2; 7 nucleotides align to TRBD2. Trimming cost V 6 bases and J 5 bases; bases outside gene matches: 6. The germline V gene encodes CDR1 SNHLY and CDR2 FYNNEI. This CDR3 spans 14 amino acids. The CDR3 reads CASSNDGRTGELFF. DNA of the CDR3: TGTGCCAGCAGCAATGACGGGAGGACCGGGGAGCTGTTTTTT.

CDR3 sequence (DNA): TGCGCCAGCAGCCAAGGGGGATACTCTGGAAACACCATATATTTT. Translated, it gives CASSQGGYSGNTIYF. The chain joins TRBV4-1 to TRBJ1-3; D not resolved. Germline assignment: CDR1 MGHRA and CDR2 YSYEKL. Trimming left V 1 base short and J 0 bases short, with 7 bases between. There are 15 residues in the CDR3.

The gene calls are TRBV3-1 (or the pseudogene TRBV3-2) and TRBJ2-7, with D perhaps TRBD2 (5 bases). The CDR3 is 12 residues long. Looked up from germline, CDR1 is LGHDT and CDR2 is YNNKEL (reference sequence). V dropped 5 bases and J dropped 9 bases, with 14 bases sitting between them. The CDR3, as DNA: TGTGCCAGCAGCTCAAGCGCTGGAGGGCAGTACTTC. Amino acid sequence: CASSSSAGGQYF.

V and J are TRBV7-6 and TRBJ2-3; a possible D gene is TRBD1 (5 bases). The V gene's germline CDR1 is SGHVS and CDR2 FNYEAQ. The V end was cut by 3 bases, the J end by 2 bases, with 12 bases between. The CDR3 totals 15 residues. The CDR3 protein is CASSFRTFSTDTQYF. CDR3 sequence (DNA): TGTGCCAGCAGCTTCAGGACATTCTCCACAGATACGCAGTATTTT.

This sequence joins TRBV28 and TRBJ2-1; TRBD1 aligns across 9 bases. From germline, CDR1 is MDHEN and CDR2 SYDVKM. V lost 5 bases and J lost 8; bases outside the gene matches: 7. This CDR3 has 14 amino acids. The CDR3 sequence: CASSPRTGVYEQFF. The CDR3 nucleotides are TGTGCCAGCAGTCCGCGGACAGGGGTCTATGAGCAGTTCTTC.

This clone turned up a few times. The chain uses TRBV23-1 and TRBJ1-5; 7 bases map to TRBD1. TRBV23-1 is an ORF; its function is uncertain. V dropped 7 bases and J dropped 3; count of bases not matched to a gene: 9. The CDR3 has 15 residues. Here the CDR3 reads CASNPPDRFNQPQHF. As DNA, the CDR3 is TGCGCCAGCAACCCCCCGGACAGGTTCAATCAGCCCCAGCATTTT.

The V call is TRBV7-6, the J call TRBJ2-5, with 9 positions matching TRBD1. The V gene's germline CDR1 is SGHVS and CDR2 FNYEAQ. The V gene end was trimmed by 5 bases and the J gene end by 2 bases; junction bases not matched to a gene: 9. CDR3 length equals 16 residues. The CDR3 sequence: CASSIQGARGQETQYF. In DNA, the CDR3 is TGTGCCAGCAGCATACAGGGGGCGCGGGGTCAAGAGACCCAGTACTTC.

This clone was recorded a few times. The chain carries TRBV5-6 and TRBJ2-2; D is uncertain. V was cut by 1 base and J by 5 bases, with 12 bases left in between. This CDR3 region has 15 residues. CDR1 is SGHDT, CDR2 YYEEEE, per germline. The CDR3 here is CASSLKPGLTGELFF. For the CDR3, the DNA is TGTGCCAGCAGCTTGAAACCGGGCCTTACCGGGGAGCTGTTTTTT.

The chain carries TRBV4-2 and TRBJ1-1; D is undetermined. The CDR3 consists of 15 residues. Germline CDR1 LGHNA, CDR2 YNFKEQ. V gave up 1 base and J gave up 3 bases, with 12 bases separating them. The CDR3 DNA is TGTGCCAGCAGCCAAGTTGGAGGGATCGACACTGAAGCTTTCTTT. Translation: CASSQVGGIDTEAFF.

The genes are TRBV5-1 and TRBJ2-5; D uncertain. Germline V gene sequence: CDR1 SGHRS, CDR2 YFSETQ. The ends were cut back, 0 bases at V and 2 bases at J, with 11 bases in the middle. CDR3 length: 15 residues. This CDR3 is CASSLGGLTQETQYF. In nucleotides, the CDR3 is TGCGCCAGCAGCTTGGGAGGCTTAACGCAAGAGACCCAGTACTTC.